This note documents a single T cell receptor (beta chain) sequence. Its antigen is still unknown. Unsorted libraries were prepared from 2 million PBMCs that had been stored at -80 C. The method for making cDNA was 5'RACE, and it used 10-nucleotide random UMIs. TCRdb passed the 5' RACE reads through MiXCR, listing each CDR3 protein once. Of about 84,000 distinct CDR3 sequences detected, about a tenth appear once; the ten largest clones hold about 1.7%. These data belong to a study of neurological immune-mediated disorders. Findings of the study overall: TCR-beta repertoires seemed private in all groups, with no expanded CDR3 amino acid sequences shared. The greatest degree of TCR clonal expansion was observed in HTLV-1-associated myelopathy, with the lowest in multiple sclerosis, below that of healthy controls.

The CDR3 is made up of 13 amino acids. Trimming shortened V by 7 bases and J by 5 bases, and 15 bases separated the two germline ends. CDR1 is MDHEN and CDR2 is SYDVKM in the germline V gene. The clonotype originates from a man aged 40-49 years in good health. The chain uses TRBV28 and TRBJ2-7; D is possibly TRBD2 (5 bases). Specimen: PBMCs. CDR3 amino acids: CASTVRGSHEQYF. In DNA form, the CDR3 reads TGTGCCAGCACTGTTCGGGGTTCCCACGAGCAGTACTTC. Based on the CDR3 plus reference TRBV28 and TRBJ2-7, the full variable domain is DVKVTQSSRYLVKRTGEKVFLECVQDMDHENMFWYRQDPGLGLRLIYFSYDVKMKEKGDIPEGYSVSREKKERFSLILESASTNQTSMYLCASTVRGSHEQYFGPGTRLTVT.